This T cell receptor beta chain was found in a study of T cell repertoires in cytomegalovirus infection (dated by TCRdb to between 2018 and 2021). In terms of the full investigation: Because public TCR beta signatures pointed to carriage of CMV infection together with the matching HLA type, the HLA type of each donor mattered for the analysis.

Clipping removes 4 bases from V and 7 bases from J, with 5 as the unmatched junction base count. The CDR3 spans 15 residues, from the cysteine through the phenylalanine. The sequence is cut down to CDR3 DNA, 45 bases in frame from base 1. The germline V gene specifies SGHTA as CDR1 and FQGNSA as CDR2. The listed sequencing device is Illumina HiSeq 1500. Clones were called with MiXCR by TCRdb after fastp trimmed the public reads at Q25, and only in-frame beta chains were retained. Rows with one shared CDR3 protein collapse into an entry with the most common genes and DNA. Recorded for this sample are roughly 150,000 distinct CDR3 sequences; 20% to 25% of them occurred a single time. The ten largest clones represent approximately 11% of the sample. Concerning this clonotype: No cognate antigen has been identified for it. Base qualities are not recorded, but no much larger clone differs from it by a single base.

Study-wide conclusions, independent of this receptor: The ex vivo response was dominated by HLA-C-restricted CMV-specific TCR beta clonotypes, and the single most frequent clonotype in two of eight donors was supplied by these HLA-C-restricted clonotypes. In both this cohort and an independent cohort of approximately 350 donors, the cumulative frequency of public TCR beta family members distinguished carriers of CMV infection plus the relevant HLA type.

Material: PBMCs. The TCR comes from a human donor in good health (CMV status not recorded). Some clones in this sample may be carry-over from other donors' samples. The chain joins TRBV7-2 to TRBJ2-1, with 12 middle bases fitting TRBD2. The nucleotide sequence reads TGTGCCAGCAGCTCGTTGACTAGCGGGAGTAATGAGCAGTTCTTC. Its amino acids are CASSSLTSGSNEQFF.